This entry is about one T cell receptor (beta chain). The ends were cut back, 5 bases at V and 7 bases at J, with 15 bases in the middle. CDR1 and CDR2 from the germline V gene are SGHNT and YYREEE (reference sequence). CDR3 length equals 14 residues. The data are from a study of blood T cell repertoires in COVID-19. Study-level information: Spain, Italy and the United States supplied samples that represented acute and convalescent COVID-19. The cDNA or gDNA used as material had been derived from T cells, B-cell-depleted T cells, or PBMCs.

The authors' processing: Reference gene primer amplification gave estimated nucleated cell counts. Clones were read by immunoSEQ multiplex PCR, and TCRdb kept only the in-frame ones, dropping some. D and trimming were read from the DNA, whereas the V and J calls and clone size are those reported in that table. Of approximately 40,000 clones listed, approximately 91% are singletons. The clonotype was recovered from a human donor in a cohort sampled during active COVID-19. V gene TRBV5-4 combines with J gene TRBJ1-4; the D is unclear. Sequencing was done on a sample of peripheral blood. The CDR3 loop reads CASRTGVSGEKLFF. CDR3 nucleotides: TGTGCCAGCAGGACCGGGGTCTCCGGTGAAAAACTGTTTTTT.